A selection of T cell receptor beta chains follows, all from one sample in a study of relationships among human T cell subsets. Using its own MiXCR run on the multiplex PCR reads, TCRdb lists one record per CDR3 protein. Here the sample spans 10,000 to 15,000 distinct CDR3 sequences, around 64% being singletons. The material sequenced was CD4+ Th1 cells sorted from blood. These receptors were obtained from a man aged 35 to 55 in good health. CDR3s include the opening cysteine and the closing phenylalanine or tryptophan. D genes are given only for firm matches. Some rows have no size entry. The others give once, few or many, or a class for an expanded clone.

CDR3nt: TGCAGCGTTGAACCCGGGGGGCGTGAGACCCAGTACTTC
CDR3aa: CSVEPGGRETQYF
d_gene: -
abundance: once
j_gene: TRBJ2-5
v_gene: TRBV29-1
len: 13

CDR3nt: TGCAGCGTTAGCAGGGGGAACACTGAAGCTTTCTTT
CDR3aa: CSVSRGNTEAFF
d_gene: -
abundance: -
j_gene: TRBJ1-1
v_gene: TRBV29-1
len: 12

CDR3nt: TGTGCCAGCAGCTCGTATTATTACAGGGCCCGACCGGACACTGAAGCTTTCTTT
CDR3aa: CASSSYYYRARPDTEAFF
d_gene: -
abundance: -
j_gene: TRBJ1-1
v_gene: TRBV7-9
len: 18

CDR3nt: TGCGCCAGCAGCCCGGGACAGTTGGGCCACAATGAGCAGTTCTTC
CDR3aa: CASSPGQLGHNEQFF
d_gene: TRBD1
abundance: -
j_gene: TRBJ2-1
v_gene: TRBV5-4
len: 15

CDR3nt: TGTGCCAGCAGCGCCAACCCTTCGCTTCATGAGCAGTTCTTC
CDR3aa: CASSANPSLHEQFF
d_gene: -
abundance: -
j_gene: TRBJ2-1
v_gene: TRBV9
len: 14

CDR3nt: TGTGCCAGCAGCCGTGGGAGTGAAAAACTGTTTTTT
CDR3aa: CASSRGSEKLFF
d_gene: -
abundance: -
j_gene: TRBJ1-4
v_gene: TRBV28
len: 12

CDR3nt: TGTGCCAGCAGTTTATTCTTAGCGAATGAGCAGTTCTTC
CDR3aa: CASSLFLANEQFF
d_gene: -
abundance: few
j_gene: TRBJ2-1
v_gene: TRBV28
len: 13

CDR3nt: TGTGCCATCAGTGCGGGACAGCAGCAGTATGGCTACACCTTC
CDR3aa: CAISAGQQQYGYTF
d_gene: TRBD1
abundance: -
j_gene: TRBJ1-2
v_gene: TRBV10-3
len: 14

CDR3nt: TGCAGTGCTAGACCGCCCGCAGGGCTTAATTACGAGCAGTACTTC
CDR3aa: CSARPPAGLNYEQYF
d_gene: -
abundance: -
j_gene: TRBJ2-7
v_gene: TRBV20-1
len: 15

CDR3nt: TGTGCCAGCAGTGGACAGTTGAGCAATCAGCCCCAGCATTTT
CDR3aa: CASSGQLSNQPQHF
d_gene: -
abundance: -
j_gene: TRBJ1-5
v_gene: TRBV28
len: 14

CDR3nt: TGTGCCACCAGTGACCGGACAGCCCAAGAGACCCAGTACTTC
CDR3aa: CATSDRTAQETQYF
d_gene: -
abundance: once
j_gene: TRBJ2-5
v_gene: TRBV24-1
len: 14

CDR3nt: TGCGCCAGCAGCTCTGGGACTAGCCTTACAGATACGCAGTATTTT
CDR3aa: CASSSGTSLTDTQYF
d_gene: TRBD2
abundance: few
j_gene: TRBJ2-3
v_gene: TRBV5-1
len: 15

CDR3nt: TGCGCCAGCAGTCGGACTAGCGACTCCTACGAGCAGTACTTC
CDR3aa: CASSRTSDSYEQYF
d_gene: TRBD2
abundance: -
j_gene: TRBJ2-7
v_gene: TRBV4-1
len: 14

CDR3nt: TGTGCCAGCAGCATACCACGTGGACCCCGGGGGAATGAGCAGTTCTTC
CDR3aa: CASSIPRGPRGNEQFF
d_gene: -
abundance: -
j_gene: TRBJ2-1
v_gene: TRBV11-2
len: 16

CDR3nt: TGTGCCAGCAGCTTAGCCCTAGCGGGAGGGTTCGATGAGCAGTTCTTC
CDR3aa: CASSLALAGGFDEQFF
d_gene: TRBD2
abundance: -
j_gene: TRBJ2-1
v_gene: TRBV7-2
len: 16

CDR3nt: TGTGCCAGCAGCTTGGGACAGGCTTTCACTGAAGCTTTCTTT
CDR3aa: CASSLGQAFTEAFF
d_gene: TRBD1
abundance: -
j_gene: TRBJ1-1
v_gene: TRBV7-9
len: 14

CDR3nt: TGTGCCAGCTCACCGACCAGCTCTGGAAACACCATATATTTT
CDR3aa: CASSPTSSGNTIYF
d_gene: -
abundance: -
j_gene: TRBJ1-3
v_gene: TRBV18
len: 14

CDR3nt: TGTGCCAGCAGCCGAGCCGGAGCGGGCTACAATGAGCAGTTCTTC
CDR3aa: CASSRAGAGYNEQFF
d_gene: -
abundance: -
j_gene: TRBJ2-1
v_gene: TRBV27
len: 15

CDR3nt: TGCGCCAGCAGCTTGGATCTTCAGGGGAACACTGAAGCTTTCTTT
CDR3aa: CASSLDLQGNTEAFF
d_gene: -
abundance: -
j_gene: TRBJ1-1
v_gene: TRBV5-1
len: 15

CDR3nt: TGTGCCAGCAGTTTGCAACCCTACGAGCAGTACTTC
CDR3aa: CASSLQPYEQYF
d_gene: -
abundance: few
j_gene: TRBJ2-7
v_gene: TRBV28
len: 12

CDR3nt: TGTGCCAGCAGCTTAGGTGTCCGCTTGAAAGGGAATGAGCAGTTCTTC
CDR3aa: CASSLGVRLKGNEQFF
d_gene: -
abundance: -
j_gene: TRBJ2-1
v_gene: TRBV11-2
len: 16

CDR3nt: TGTGCCAGCAGTGGTCCGGGACAGGGGACCGGGGAGCTGTTTTTT
CDR3aa: CASSGPGQGTGELFF
d_gene: TRBD1
abundance: few
j_gene: TRBJ2-2
v_gene: TRBV25-1
len: 15

CDR3nt: TGCGCCAGCAGCTTCACAGGAAACACGGATACGCAGTATTTT
CDR3aa: CASSFTGNTDTQYF
d_gene: -
abundance: -
j_gene: TRBJ2-3
v_gene: TRBV5-1
len: 14

CDR3nt: TGTGCCAGCAGTTCAGATCTTGGGGACTACGAGCAGTACTTC
CDR3aa: CASSSDLGDYEQYF
d_gene: -
abundance: -
j_gene: TRBJ2-7
v_gene: TRBV27
len: 14